These T cell receptor beta chains were read from a single sample in a study of T cells in Graves' hyperthyroidism and ophthalmopathy. One entry per CDR3 protein, called by TCRdb with MiXCR from the multiplex PCR reads. Here the sample spans over 500,000 distinct CDR3 sequences, approximately 17% being singletons. Sequencing input: blood. These receptors all come from a woman younger than 30 with Graves' ophthalmopathy. Each CDR3 is given with its conserved first and last residue. The D gene is left open where the match is weak. A row's size may be missing; if present it is once, few, many or a size class.

V	D	J	size	DNA	CDR3
TRBV7-9	-	TRBJ1-2	many	TGTGCCAGCAGATCAGGGACGGCAGGCTACACCTTC	CASRSGTAGYTF
TRBV20-1	-	TRBJ2-7	-	TGCAGTGCTAGAGTCCGGGGCGAGGGGGTAGAGCAGTACTTC	CSARVRGEGVEQYF
TRBV5-1	TRBD1	TRBJ1-2	many	TGCGCCAGCAGCACTGACAGGGAGAGCTATGGCTACACCTTC	CASSTDRESYGYTF
TRBV6-1	-	TRBJ1-4	-	TGTGCCAGCAGTGAGGCGGCCAGCTCTTCTAGAAAACTGTTTTTT	CASSEAASSSRKLFF
TRBV20-1	TRBD2	TRBJ2-1	-	TGCAGTGCTAGAGATAAGCGACTAGCGGAGAACAATGAGCAGTTCTTC	CSARDKRLAENNEQFF
TRBV18	-	TRBJ1-2	many	TGTGCCAGCTCACCCCCGGCAGGGTATGGCTACACCTTC	CASSPPAGYGYTF
TRBV14	TRBD1	TRBJ2-1	many	TGTGCCAGCAGCCCGAACAGGGGGTTCTACAATGAGCAGTTCTTC	CASSPNRGFYNEQFF
TRBV24-1	-	TRBJ2-2	few	TGTGCCACCAGTGATCGTAGTCGGGCCCTTAACATCGGGGAGCTGTTTTTT	CATSDRSRALNIGELFF
TRBV24-1	TRBD2	TRBJ2-3	many	TGTGCCACCAGTGATACTCCTAGCGGGAGGGCAGGGGCAGATACGCAGTATTTT	CATSDTPSGRAGADTQYF
TRBV7-3	-	TRBJ2-1	many	TGTGCCAGCAGTCTAGCGCACCCCTACAATGAGCAGTTCTTC	CASSLAHPYNEQFF
TRBV6-5	TRBD1	TRBJ1-1	many	TGTGCCAGCAGTTACCTCTTAGGGACAGGGACGGAAGCTTTCTTT	CASSYLLGTGTEAFF
TRBV15	-	TRBJ1-6	-	TGTGCCACCAGCAGGGGCAGGCCGGACACATCTTATAATTCACCCCTCCACTTT	CATSRGRPDTSYNSPLHF
TRBV9	TRBD2	TRBJ2-1	few	TGTGCCAGCAGCGTAGGTCGGACTAGCGGTTACAATGAGCAGTTCTTC	CASSVGRTSGYNEQFF
TRBV6-1	-	TRBJ1-1	many	TGTGCCAGCAGTGAGTTCAGCTTGGGGACTGAAGCTTTCTTT	CASSEFSLGTEAFF
TRBV6-1	-	TRBJ1-2	few	TGTGCCAGCAGTGAATTAAGGGGTTATAACTATGGCTACACCTTC	CASSELRGYNYGYTF
TRBV2	TRBD1	TRBJ2-7	-	TGTGCCAGCAGTGGGGACAGGGGATCCTACAATGAGCAGTACTTC	CASSGDRGSYNEQYF
TRBV6-1	-	TRBJ1-4	few	TGTGCCAGCAGATTGAACCGAAATGAAAAACTGTTTTTT	CASRLNRNEKLFF
TRBV15	TRBD1	TRBJ2-7	-	TGTGCCACCAGCAGAGATCTTCCTGGCGGGACAGGGGTTTACGAGCAGTACTTC	CATSRDLPGGTGVYEQYF
TRBV30	TRBD1	TRBJ1-1	many	TGTGCCTGGATGGACAGGGGGCAGCTAACGGGCACTGAAGCTTTCTTT	CAWMDRGQLTGTEAFF
TRBV4-1	TRBD2	TRBJ2-5	-	TGCGCCAGCAGCCAAGTTGAGGTAGCGGGGTACCAAGAGACCCAGTACTTC	CASSQVEVAGYQETQYF
TRBV20-1	-	TRBJ2-7	-	TGCAGTGCCCCCGAGGGCTACGAGCAGTACTTC	CSAPEGYEQYF
TRBV19	-	TRBJ2-7	-	TGTGCCAGTAGAGTATTATGGAGGGACAGAGACTACGAGCAGTACTTC	CASRVLWRDRDYEQYF
TRBV28	TRBD1	TRBJ2-1	many	TGTGCCAGCAGCCAAGACAGGGGGCCGTTTGATGAGCAGTTCTTC	CASSQDRGPFDEQFF
TRBV7-9	-	TRBJ2-6	-	TGTGCCAGCAGCCCTACCCTCAGGGTCTCTGGGGCCAACGTCCTGACTTTC	CASSPTLRVSGANVLTF
TRBV28	TRBD1	TRBJ1-1	few	TGTGCCAGCAGCCAGTTTGGCAGGTGGGGACAGGGGCCAAACACTGAAGCTTTCTTT	CASSQFGRWGQGPNTEAFF
TRBV7-9	TRBD2	TRBJ2-1	many	TGTGCCAGCAGCTCAGGGACTAGCGGGGGGGGCTCCTACAATGAGCAGTTCTTC	CASSSGTSGGGSYNEQFF
TRBV12-3/TRBV12-4	-	TRBJ2-7	many	TGTGCCAGCAGTTTAGGTAGGGTCTCGTACGAGCAGTACTTC	CASSLGRVSYEQYF
TRBV12-3/TRBV12-4	TRBD1	TRBJ1-4	many	TGTGCCAGCAGCCTCGGGACAGGGGCAGTAAAACTGTTTTTT	CASSLGTGAVKLFF
TRBV10-2	-	TRBJ1-2	many	TGCGCCAGCAGTGAAATCGAAGGGGTTGGCTACACCTTC	CASSEIEGVGYTF
TRBV12-3/TRBV12-4	TRBD1	TRBJ2-7	-	TGTGCCAGCAGCCAAGCGGACAGGGGGCGCCCCAATTGGTGGGAGCAGTACTTC	CASSQADRGRPNWWEQYF
TRBV7-2	TRBD2	TRBJ2-1	many	TGTGCCAGCAGCACACTAGCGGGACCCCACAATGAGCAGTTCTTC	CASSTLAGPHNEQFF
TRBV18	-	TRBJ1-1	many	TGTGCCAGCTCACTTCAGGGAAATGAAGCTTTCTTT	CASSLQGNEAFF
TRBV13	TRBD2	TRBJ2-3	-	TGTGCCAGCAGCCACTGGACTAGCGGAAGAGTCACAGATACGCAGTATTTT	CASSHWTSGRVTDTQYF
TRBV27	-	TRBJ2-1	many	TGTGCCAGCAGTTCCAAATACAATGAGCAGTTCTTC	CASSSKYNEQFF
TRBV4-2	TRBD2	TRBJ2-1	-	TGTGCCAGCAGCTCTGAGCGGGGGGGGCCCGATGAGCAGTTCTTC	CASSSERGGPDEQFF
TRBV5-4	TRBD1	TRBJ2-2	-	TGTGCCAGCAGCCTTTGGGGGACAGGGGTCACCGGGGAGCTGTTTTTT	CASSLWGTGVTGELFF
TRBV7-9	TRBD2	TRBJ2-3	few	TGTGCCAGCAGCCCCCCCCGGAGTAGCGGGACGGGGGATACGCAGTATTTT	CASSPPRSSGTGDTQYF
TRBV12-3/TRBV12-4	TRBD2	TRBJ2-3	many	TGTGCCAGCAGTTTGGGAGGGCCTAGCGGGAAAAGCGCAGATACGCAGTATTTT	CASSLGGPSGKSADTQYF
TRBV7-3	-	TRBJ1-1	many	TGTGCCAGCTCCAGGGAGGGGCCGAACACTGAAGCTTTCTTT	CASSREGPNTEAFF
TRBV7-8	TRBD1	TRBJ2-3	many	TGTGCCAGCAGCTTAGGGACAGGGGGCATCCTTACAGATACGCAGTATTTT	CASSLGTGGILTDTQYF
TRBV28	-	TRBJ2-7	-	TGTGCCAGCAGACTGCTCCAGGGCTCCTACGGGCAGTACTTC	CASRLLQGSYGQYF
TRBV7-9	TRBD2	TRBJ2-1	few	TGTGCCAGCAGCTCCATAGCGGGTAGCTCCTACAATGAGCAGTTCTTC	CASSSIAGSSYNEQFF